This TCR beta chain is drawn from a study of radiation and T cells in renal cell carcinoma. CDR3 size: 14 residues. V lost 6 bases to trimming and J lost 1 base, with 12 bases between them. Germline V CDR1 and CDR2: SEHNR, FQNEAQ (reference sequence). With regard to this clone: The target antigen is unknown.

The sample's time point: blood 2 weeks post-SBRT. Described treatment: 15 Gy SBRT to primary tumor, nephrectomy 4 weeks later. Clear cell pathology was present in this patient's renal cell carcinoma. Generated by immunoSEQ multiplex PCR, the TCRdb table keeps only in-frame clones and is missing some. The sample consists of 100,000 to 150,000 clones, around 80% of them appearing once. Whole-study results and caveats: From baseline, blood top tumor clonotypes peaked at 2 weeks post-radiation.

This clonotype was sampled from a man in his fifties with renal cell carcinoma. This rearrangement joins TRBV7-9 to TRBJ1-1, with a weak D call TRBD1 (6 bases). This specimen was blood, taken from a patient whose treatment included radiotherapy and nephrectomy. This CDR3 is CASSLLRGNTEAFF. The CDR3 DNA reads TGTGCCAGCAGTTTACTCAGGGGGAACACTGAAGCTTTCTTT.